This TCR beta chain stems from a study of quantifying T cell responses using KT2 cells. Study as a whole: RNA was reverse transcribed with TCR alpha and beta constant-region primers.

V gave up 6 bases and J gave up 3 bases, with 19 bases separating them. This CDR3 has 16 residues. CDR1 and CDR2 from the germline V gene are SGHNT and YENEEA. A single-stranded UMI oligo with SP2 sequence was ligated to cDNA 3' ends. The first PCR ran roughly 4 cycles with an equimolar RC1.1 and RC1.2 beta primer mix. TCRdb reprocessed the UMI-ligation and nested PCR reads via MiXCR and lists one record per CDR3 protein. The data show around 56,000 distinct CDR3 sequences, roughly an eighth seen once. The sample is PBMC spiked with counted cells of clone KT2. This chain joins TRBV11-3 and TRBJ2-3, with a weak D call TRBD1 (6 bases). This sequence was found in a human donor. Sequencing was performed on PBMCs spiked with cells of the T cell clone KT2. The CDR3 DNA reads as TGTGCCAGCAGTCCTCGCCCGTCAAGGGGGACAGATACGCAGTATTTT. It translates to CASSPRPSRGTDTQYF.